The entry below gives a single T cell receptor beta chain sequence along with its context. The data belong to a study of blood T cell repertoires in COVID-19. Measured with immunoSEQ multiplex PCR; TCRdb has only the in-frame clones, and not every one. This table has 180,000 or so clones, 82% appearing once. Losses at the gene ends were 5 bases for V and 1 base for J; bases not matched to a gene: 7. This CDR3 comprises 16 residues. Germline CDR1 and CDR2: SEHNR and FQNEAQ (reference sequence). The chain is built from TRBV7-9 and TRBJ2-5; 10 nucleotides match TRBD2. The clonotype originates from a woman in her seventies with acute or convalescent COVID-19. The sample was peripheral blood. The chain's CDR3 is CASSPLLAGAQETQYF. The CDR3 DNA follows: TGTGCCAGCAGCCCCCTGCTAGCGGGGGCCCAAGAGACCCAGTACTTC.